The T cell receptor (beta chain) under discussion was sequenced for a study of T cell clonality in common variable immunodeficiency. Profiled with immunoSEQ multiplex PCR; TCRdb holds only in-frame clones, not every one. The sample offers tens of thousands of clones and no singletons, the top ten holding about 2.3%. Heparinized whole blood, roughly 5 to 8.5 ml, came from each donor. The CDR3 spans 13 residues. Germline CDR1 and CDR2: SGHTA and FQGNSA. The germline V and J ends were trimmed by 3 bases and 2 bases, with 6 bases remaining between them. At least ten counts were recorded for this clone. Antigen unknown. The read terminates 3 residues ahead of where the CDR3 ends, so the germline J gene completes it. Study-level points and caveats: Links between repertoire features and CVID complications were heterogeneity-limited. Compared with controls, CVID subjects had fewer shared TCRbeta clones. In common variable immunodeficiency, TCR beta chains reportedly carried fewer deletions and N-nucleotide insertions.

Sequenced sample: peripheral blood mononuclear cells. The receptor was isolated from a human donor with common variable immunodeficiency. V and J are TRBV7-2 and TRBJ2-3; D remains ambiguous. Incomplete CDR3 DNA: TGTGCCAGCAGCTTTCAGATCACAGATACG. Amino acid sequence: CASSFQITDT. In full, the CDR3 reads CASSFQITDTQYF.